This TCR beta chain appears in the sequencing data of a study of shared clonotypes between healthy human individuals. This CDR3 comprises 16 residues. CDR1 and CDR2 (germline): MNHEY, SMNVEV (reference sequence). V was pared by 2 bases and J by 4 bases, with 17 bases between. For each subset, genomic DNA was distributed in equal portions over several immunoSEQ plates. Data came from immunoSEQ multiplex PCR; TCRdb stores just in-frame clones and leaves some out. The table shows over a million clones, with roughly 80% occurring only once. The chain recombines TRBV27 with TRBJ1-2; the D is unclear. Sequenced material: memory CD4+ T cells sorted from blood. Subset: CD45RA-negative fraction. The sequence was obtained from a man younger than 35 in good health. CDR3 region: CASSLSPGGYLYGYTF. CDR3 nucleotide sequence: TGTGCCAGCAGTTTAAGCCCAGGCGGGTACCTCTATGGCTACACCTTC.